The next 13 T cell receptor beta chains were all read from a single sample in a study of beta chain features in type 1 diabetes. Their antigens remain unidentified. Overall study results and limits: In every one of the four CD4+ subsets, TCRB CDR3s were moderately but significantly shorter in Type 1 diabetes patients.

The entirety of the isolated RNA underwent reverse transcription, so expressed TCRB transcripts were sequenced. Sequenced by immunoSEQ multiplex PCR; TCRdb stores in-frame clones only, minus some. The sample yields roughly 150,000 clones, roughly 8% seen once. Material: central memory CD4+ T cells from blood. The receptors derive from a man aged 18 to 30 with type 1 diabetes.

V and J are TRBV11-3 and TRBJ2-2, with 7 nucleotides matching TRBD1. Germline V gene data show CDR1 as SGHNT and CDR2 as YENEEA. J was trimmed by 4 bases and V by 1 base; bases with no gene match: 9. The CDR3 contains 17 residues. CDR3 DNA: TGTGCCAGCAGCTTAGGATCAGGGGGATGGCGCACCGGGGAGCTGTTTTTT. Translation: CASSLGSGGWRTGELFF.

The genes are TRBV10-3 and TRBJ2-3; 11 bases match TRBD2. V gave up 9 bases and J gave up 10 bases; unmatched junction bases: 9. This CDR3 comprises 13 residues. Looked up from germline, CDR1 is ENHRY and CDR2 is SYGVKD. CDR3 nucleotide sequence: TGTGCCATTAGCGGGGGGGACCCCGATCCGCAGTATTTT. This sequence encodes CAISGGDPDPQYF.

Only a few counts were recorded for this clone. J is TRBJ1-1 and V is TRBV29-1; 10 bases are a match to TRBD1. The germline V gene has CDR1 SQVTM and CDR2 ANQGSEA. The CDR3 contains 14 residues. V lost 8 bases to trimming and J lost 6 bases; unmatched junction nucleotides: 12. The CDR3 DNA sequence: TGCAGCACTAGCAAGACAGGGGGCGAGGCTGAAGCTTTCTTT. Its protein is CSTSKTGGEAEAFF.

The CDR3 DNA sequence: TGTGCCAGCAGCCGGCCTAGCGGGAGCACAGATACGCAGTATTTT. As protein: CASSRPSGSTDTQYF. This chain uses TRBV7-2 with TRBJ2-3; 8 bases are shared with TRBD2. The CDR3 loop spans 15 amino acids. V was clipped by 5 bases and J by 0 bases; unmatched bases: 4. Germline V gene sequence: CDR1 SGHTA, CDR2 FQGNSA. The entire variable domain, with the rest obtained from reference TRBV7-2 and TRBJ2-3, is as follows: GAGVSQSPSNKVTEKGKDVELRCDPISGHTALYWYRQSLGQGLEFLIYFQGNSAPDKSGLPSDRFSAERTGGSVSTLTIQRTQQEDSAVYLCASSRPSGSTDTQYFGPGTRLTVL.

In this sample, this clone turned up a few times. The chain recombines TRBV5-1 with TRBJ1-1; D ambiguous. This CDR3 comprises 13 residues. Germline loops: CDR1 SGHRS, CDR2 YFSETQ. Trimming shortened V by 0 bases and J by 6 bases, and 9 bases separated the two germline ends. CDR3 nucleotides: TGCGCCAGCAGCTTGGTATCTTTGTCTGAAGCTTTCTTT. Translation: CASSLVSLSEAFF.

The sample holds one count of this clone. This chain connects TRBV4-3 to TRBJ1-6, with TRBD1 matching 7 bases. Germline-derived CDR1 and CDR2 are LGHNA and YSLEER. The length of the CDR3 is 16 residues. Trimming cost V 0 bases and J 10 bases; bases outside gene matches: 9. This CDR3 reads CASSQEPGGRGSPLHF. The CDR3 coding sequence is TGCGCCAGCAGCCAAGAACCAGGGGGGAGAGGGTCACCCCTCCACTTT.

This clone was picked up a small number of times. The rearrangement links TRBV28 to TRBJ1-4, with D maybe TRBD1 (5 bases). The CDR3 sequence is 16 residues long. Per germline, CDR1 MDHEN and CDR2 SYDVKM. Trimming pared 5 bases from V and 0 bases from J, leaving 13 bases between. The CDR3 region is CASSPTRDSTNEKLFF. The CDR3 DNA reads TGTGCCAGCAGTCCTACTCGGGACTCAACTAATGAAAAACTGTTTTTT.

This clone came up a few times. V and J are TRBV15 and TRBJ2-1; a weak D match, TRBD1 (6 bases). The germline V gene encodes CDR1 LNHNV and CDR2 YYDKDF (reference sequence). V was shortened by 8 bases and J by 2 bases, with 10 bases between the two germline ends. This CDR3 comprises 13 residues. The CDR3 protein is CATQEGAYNEQFF. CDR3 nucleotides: TGTGCCACCCAAGAGGGGGCCTACAATGAGCAGTTCTTC.

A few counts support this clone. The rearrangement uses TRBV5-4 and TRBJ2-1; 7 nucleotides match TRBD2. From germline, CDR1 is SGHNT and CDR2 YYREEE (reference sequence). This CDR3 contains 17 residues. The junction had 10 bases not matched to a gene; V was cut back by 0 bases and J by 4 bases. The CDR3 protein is CASSLGAPSGGYNEQFF. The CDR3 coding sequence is TGTGCCAGCAGCTTGGGGGCCCCTAGCGGAGGGTACAATGAGCAGTTCTTC.

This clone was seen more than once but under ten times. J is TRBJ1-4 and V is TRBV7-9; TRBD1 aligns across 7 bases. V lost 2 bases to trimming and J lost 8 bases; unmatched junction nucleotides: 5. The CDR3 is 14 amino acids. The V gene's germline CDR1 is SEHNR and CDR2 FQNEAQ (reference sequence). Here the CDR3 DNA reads TGTGCCAGCAGCTTAACACAGGGGATCGAAAAACTGTTTTTT. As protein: CASSLTQGIEKLFF.

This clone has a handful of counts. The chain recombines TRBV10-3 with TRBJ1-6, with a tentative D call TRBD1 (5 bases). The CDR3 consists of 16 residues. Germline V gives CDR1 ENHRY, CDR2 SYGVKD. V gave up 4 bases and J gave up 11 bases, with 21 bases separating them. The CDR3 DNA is TGTGCCATCAGTGGGTCTTTAGTGGAGAAGGGGACACCCCTCCACTTT. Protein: CAISGSLVEKGTPLHF.

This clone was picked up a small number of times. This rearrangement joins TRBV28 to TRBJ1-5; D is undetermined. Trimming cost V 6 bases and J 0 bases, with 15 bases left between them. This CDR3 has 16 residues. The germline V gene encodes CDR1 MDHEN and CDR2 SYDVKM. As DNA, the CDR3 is TGTGCCAGCAGCCCTCCGAGGACTCGTAGCAATCAGCCCCAGCATTTT. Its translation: CASSPPRTRSNQPQHF.

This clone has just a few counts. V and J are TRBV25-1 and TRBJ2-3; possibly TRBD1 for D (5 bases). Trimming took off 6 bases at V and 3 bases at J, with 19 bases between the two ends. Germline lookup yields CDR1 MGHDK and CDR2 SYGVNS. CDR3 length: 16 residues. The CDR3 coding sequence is TGTGCCAGCAGGCCCCCGTTGGGCAGGGAAACAGATACGCAGTATTTT. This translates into CASRPPLGRETDTQYF.